The present T cell receptor beta chain was sequenced within a study of blood T cell repertoires in COVID-19. Study-wide background: Sample material is recorded as cDNA or gDNA derived from T cells, B-cell-depleted T cells, or PBMCs.

Germline CDR1 SQVTM, CDR2 ANQGSEA. V shed 5 bases, J shed 0 bases, and the junction held 9 bases outside the gene matches. This CDR3 has 15 amino acids. Measured with immunoSEQ multiplex PCR; TCRdb has only the in-frame clones, and not every one. This sample carries fewer than 350,000 clones, approximately 92% of them seen once, and the ten largest clones take roughly 7.3%. This clone was seen a few times. This sequence was found in a young woman with COVID-19, enrolled during active disease. Input material: peripheral blood. The chain employs TRBV29-1 and TRBJ2-7, with 8 bases aligning to TRBD2. CDR3 residues: CSVRYEREPSYEQYF. CDR3 nucleotides: TGCAGCGTTCGATACGAGCGGGAGCCCTCCTACGAGCAGTACTTC.